This T cell receptor (beta chain) was recovered during a study of control samples from healthy donors and cancer patients. This CDR3 comprises 16 residues. V lost 4 bases, J lost 3 bases, and 6 bases stayed unmatched. Germline V gives CDR1 LGHDT, CDR2 YNNKEL (reference sequence). The assay was immunoSEQ multiplex PCR, and TCRdb's table has in-frame clones only and misses some. This sample has 90,000 to 150,000 clones; 70% to 90% occur once, and the top ten carry 30% to 50%. In this sample, this clone turned up once. The sample comprised blood. The sequence came from a man in his fifties in good health. The chain has TRBV3-1 (or the pseudogene TRBV3-2) and TRBJ2-7; TRBD2 agrees at 13 bases. CDR3 loop: CASSPGLAGAYYEQYF. In DNA form, the CDR3 reads TGTGCCAGCAGCCCTGGACTAGCGGGGGCCTACTACGAGCAGTACTTC.